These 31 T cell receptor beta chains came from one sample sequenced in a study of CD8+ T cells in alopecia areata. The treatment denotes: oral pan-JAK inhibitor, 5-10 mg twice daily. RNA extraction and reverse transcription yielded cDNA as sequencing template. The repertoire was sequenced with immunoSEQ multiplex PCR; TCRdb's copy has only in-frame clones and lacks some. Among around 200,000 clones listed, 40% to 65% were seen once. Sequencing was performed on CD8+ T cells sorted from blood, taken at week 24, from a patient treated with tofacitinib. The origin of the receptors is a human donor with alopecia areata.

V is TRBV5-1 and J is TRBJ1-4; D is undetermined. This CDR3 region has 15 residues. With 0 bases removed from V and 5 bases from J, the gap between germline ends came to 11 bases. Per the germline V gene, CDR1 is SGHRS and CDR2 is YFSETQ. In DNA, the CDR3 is TGCGCCAGCAGCTTGGATCCTGGAGGGAATGAAAAACTGTTTTTT. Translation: CASSLDPGGNEKLFF.

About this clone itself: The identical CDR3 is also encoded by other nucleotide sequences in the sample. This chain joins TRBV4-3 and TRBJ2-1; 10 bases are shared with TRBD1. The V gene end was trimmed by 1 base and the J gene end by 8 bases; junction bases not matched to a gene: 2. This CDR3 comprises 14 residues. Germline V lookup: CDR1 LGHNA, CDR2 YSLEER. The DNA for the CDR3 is TGCGCCAGCAGCCAAGGACAGGGGGCTTATGAGCAGTTCTTC. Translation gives CASSQGQGAYEQFF.

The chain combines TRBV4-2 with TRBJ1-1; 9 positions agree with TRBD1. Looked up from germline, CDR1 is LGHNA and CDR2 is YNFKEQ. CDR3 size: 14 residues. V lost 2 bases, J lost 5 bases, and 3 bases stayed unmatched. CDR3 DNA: TGTGCCAGCAGCCAATACAGGGGGCATACTGAAGCTTTCTTT. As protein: CASSQYRGHTEAFF.

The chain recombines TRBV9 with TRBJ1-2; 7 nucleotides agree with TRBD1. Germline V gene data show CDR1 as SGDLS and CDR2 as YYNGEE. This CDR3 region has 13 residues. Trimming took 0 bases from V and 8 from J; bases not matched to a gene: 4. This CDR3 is CASSVGRGKGYTF. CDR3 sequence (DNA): TGTGCCAGCAGCGTAGGCAGGGGGAAGGGCTACACCTTC.

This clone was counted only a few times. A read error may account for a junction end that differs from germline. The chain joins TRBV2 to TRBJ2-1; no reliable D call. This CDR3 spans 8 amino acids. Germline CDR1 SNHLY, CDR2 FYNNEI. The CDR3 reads CASREEFF. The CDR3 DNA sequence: TGTGCCAGCAGAGAAGAGTTCTTC. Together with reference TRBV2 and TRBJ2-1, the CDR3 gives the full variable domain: EPEVTQTPSHQVTQMGQEVILRCVPISNHLYFYWYRQILGQKVEFLVSFYNNEISEKSEIFDDQFSVERPDGSNFTLKIRSTKLEDSAMYFCASREEFFGPGTRLTVL.

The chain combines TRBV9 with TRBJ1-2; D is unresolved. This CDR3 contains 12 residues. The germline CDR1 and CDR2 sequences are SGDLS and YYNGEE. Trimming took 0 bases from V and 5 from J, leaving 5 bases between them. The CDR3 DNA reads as TGTGCCAGCAGCGTAGAGGCATATGGCTACACCTTC. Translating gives CASSVEAYGYTF.

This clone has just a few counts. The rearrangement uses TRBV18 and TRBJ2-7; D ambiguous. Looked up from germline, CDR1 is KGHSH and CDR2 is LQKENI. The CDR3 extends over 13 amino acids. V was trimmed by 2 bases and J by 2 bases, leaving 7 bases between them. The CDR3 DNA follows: TGTGCCAGCTCACCAGAGTCAGCCTACGAGCAGTACTTC. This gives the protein CASSPESAYEQYF.

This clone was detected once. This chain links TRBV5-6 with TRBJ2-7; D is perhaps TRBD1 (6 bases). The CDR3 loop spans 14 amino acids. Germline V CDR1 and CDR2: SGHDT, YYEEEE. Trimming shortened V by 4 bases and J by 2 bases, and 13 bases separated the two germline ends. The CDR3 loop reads CASSPGVIPYEQYF. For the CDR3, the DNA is TGTGCCAGCAGCCCAGGGGTCATACCCTACGAGCAGTACTTC. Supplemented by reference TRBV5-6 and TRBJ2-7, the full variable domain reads DAGVTQSPTHLIKTRGQQVTLRCSPKSGHDTVSWYQQALGQGPQFIFQYYEEEERQRGNFPDRFSGHQFPNYSSELNVNALLLGDSALYLCASSPGVIPYEQYFGPGTRLTVT.

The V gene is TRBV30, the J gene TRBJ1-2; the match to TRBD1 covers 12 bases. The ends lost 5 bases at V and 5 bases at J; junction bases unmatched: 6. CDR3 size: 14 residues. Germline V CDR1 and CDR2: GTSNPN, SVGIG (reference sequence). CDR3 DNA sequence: TGTGCCTGGGAGGGACAGGGGGCTCGTTATGGCTACACCTTC. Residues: CAWEGQGARYGYTF.

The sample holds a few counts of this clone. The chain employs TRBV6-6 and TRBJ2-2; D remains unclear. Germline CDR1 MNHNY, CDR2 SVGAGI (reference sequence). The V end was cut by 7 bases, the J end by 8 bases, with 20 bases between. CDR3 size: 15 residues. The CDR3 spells CASISNTGSLGELFF. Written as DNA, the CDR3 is TGTGCCAGCATCTCCAATACTGGTAGTTTAGGGGAGCTGTTTTTT.

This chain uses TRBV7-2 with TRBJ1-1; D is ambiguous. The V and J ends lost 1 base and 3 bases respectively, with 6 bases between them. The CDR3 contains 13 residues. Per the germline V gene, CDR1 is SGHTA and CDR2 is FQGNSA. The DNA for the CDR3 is TGTGCCAGCAGCTTAGATACGTACACTGAAGCTTTCTTT. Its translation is CASSLDTYTEAFF.

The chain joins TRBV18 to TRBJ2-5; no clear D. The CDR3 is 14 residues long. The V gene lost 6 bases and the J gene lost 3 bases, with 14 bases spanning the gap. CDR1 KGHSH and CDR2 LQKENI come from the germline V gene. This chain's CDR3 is CASSPKREEETQYF. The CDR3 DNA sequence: TGTGCCAGCTCCCCTAAACGAGAAGAAGAGACCCAGTACTTC.

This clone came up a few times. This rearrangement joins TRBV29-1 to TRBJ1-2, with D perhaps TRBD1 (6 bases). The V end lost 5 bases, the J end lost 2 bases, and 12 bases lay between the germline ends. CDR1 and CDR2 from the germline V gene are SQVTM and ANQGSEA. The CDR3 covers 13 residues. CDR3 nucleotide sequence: TGCAGCGTTCGGACAGAGGAGAACTATGGCTACACCTTC. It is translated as CSVRTEENYGYTF. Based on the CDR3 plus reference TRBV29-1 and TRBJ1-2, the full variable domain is SAVISQKPSRDICQRGTSLTIQCQVDSQVTMMFWYRQQPGQSLTLIATANQGSEATYESGFVIDKFPISRPNLTFSTLTVSNMSPEDSSIYLCSVRTEENYGYTFGSGTRLTVV.

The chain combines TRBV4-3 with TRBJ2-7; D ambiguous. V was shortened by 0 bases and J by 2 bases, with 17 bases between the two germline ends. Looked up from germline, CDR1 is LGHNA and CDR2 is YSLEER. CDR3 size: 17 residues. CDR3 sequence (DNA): TGCGCCAGCAGCCAAGAATTAGGTTCGACACCGCCCTACGAGCAGTACTTC. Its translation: CASSQELGSTPPYEQYF.

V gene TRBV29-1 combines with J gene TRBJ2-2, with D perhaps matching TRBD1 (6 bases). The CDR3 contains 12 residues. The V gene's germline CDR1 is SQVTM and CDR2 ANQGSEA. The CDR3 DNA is TGCAGTGTACTAAGGGGGTCCGGGGAGCTGTTTTTT. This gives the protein CSVLRGSGELFF.

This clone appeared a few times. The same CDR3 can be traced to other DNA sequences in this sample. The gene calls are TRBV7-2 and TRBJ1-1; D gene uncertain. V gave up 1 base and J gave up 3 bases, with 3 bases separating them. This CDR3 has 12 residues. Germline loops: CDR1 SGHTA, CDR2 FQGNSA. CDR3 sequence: CASSLGYTEAFF. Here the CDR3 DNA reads TGTGCCAGCAGCTTAGGTTACACTGAAGCTTTCTTT.

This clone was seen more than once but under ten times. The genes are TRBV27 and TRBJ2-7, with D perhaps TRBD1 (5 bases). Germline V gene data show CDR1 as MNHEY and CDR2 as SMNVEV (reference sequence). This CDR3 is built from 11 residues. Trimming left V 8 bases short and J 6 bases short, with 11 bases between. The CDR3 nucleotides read TGTGCCAGCCGCCTTGGGGCCGAGCAGTACTTC. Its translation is CASRLGAEQYF.

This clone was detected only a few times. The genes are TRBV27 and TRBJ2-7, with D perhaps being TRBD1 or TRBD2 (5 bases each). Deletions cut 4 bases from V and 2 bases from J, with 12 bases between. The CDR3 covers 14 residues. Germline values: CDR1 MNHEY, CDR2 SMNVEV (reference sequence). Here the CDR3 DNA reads TGTGCCAGCAGTTCGGGACCCGAAGCCTACGAGCAGTACTTC. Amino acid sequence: CASSSGPEAYEQYF.

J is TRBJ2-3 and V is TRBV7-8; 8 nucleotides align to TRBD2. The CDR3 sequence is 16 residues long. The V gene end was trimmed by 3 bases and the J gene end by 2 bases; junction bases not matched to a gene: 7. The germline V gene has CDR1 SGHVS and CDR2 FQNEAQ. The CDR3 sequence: CASSFYTGGHTDTQYF. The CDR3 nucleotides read TGTGCCAGCAGCTTTTATACGGGGGGGCACACAGATACGCAGTATTTT. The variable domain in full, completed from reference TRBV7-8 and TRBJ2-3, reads GAGVSQSPRYKVAKRGQDVALRCDPISGHVSLFWYQQALGQGPEFLTYFQNEAQLDKSGLPSDRFFAERPEGSVSTLKIQRTQQEDSAVYLCASSFYTGGHTDTQYFGPGTRLTVL.

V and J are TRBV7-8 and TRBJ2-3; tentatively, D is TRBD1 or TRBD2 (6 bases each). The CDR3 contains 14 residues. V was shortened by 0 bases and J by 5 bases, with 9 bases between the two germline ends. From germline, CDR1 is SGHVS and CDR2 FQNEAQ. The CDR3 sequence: CASSLAGGKDTQYF. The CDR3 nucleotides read TGTGCCAGCAGCTTAGCGGGGGGCAAAGATACGCAGTATTTT. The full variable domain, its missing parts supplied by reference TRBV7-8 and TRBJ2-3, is GAGVSQSPRYKVAKRGQDVALRCDPISGHVSLFWYQQALGQGPEFLTYFQNEAQLDKSGLPSDRFFAERPEGSVSTLKIQRTQQEDSAVYLCASSLAGGKDTQYFGPGTRLTVL.

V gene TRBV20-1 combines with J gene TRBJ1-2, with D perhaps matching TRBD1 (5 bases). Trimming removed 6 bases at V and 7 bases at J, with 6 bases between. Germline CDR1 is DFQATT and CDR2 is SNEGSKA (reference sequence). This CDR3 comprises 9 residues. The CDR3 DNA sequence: TGCAGTGCCGGGGGTGGCTACACCTTC. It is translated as CSAGGGYTF.

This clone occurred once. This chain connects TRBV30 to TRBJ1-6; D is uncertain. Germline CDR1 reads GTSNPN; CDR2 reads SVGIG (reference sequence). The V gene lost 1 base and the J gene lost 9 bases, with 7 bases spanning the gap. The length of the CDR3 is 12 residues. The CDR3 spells CAWSEALSPLHF. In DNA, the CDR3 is TGTGCCTGGAGTGAGGCCCTTTCACCCCTCCACTTT.

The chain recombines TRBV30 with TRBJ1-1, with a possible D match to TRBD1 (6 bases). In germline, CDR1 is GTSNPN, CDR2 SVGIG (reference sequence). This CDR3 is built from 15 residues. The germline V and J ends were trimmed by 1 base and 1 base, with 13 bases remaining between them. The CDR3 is CAWSASGQKNTEAFF. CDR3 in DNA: TGTGCCTGGAGTGCCTCTGGACAGAAGAACACTGAAGCTTTCTTT.

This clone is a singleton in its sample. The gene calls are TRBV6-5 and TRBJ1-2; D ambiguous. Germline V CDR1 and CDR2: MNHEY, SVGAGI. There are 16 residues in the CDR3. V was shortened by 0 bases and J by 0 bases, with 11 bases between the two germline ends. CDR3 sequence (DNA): TGTGCCAGCAGTTACTCAGAGGGCTCCGCTAACTATGGCTACACCTTC. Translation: CASSYSEGSANYGYTF.

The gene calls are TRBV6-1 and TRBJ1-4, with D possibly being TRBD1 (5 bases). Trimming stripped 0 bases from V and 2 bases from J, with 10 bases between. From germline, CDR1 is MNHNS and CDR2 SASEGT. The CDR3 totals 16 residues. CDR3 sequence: CASSEASEGTNEKLFF. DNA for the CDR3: TGTGCCAGCAGTGAAGCTTCCGAGGGGACTAATGAAAAACTGTTTTTT.

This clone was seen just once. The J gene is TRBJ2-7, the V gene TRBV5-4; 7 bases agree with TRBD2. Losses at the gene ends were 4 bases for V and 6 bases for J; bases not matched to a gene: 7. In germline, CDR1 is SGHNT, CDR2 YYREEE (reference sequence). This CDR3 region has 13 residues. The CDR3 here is CASSLDGEGEQYF. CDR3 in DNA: TGTGCCAGCAGCCTTGACGGGGAGGGCGAGCAGTACTTC.

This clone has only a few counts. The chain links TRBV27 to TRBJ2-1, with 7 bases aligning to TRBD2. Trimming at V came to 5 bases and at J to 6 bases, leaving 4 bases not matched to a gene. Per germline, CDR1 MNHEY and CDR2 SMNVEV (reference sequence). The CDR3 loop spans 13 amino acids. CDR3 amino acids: CASSVTSANEQFF. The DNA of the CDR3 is TGTGCCAGCAGTGTAACTAGCGCCAATGAGCAGTTCTTC.

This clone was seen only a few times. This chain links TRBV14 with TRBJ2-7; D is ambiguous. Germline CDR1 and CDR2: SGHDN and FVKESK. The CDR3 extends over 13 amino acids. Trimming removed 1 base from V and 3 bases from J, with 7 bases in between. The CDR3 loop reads CASSQVRFYEQYF. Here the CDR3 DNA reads TGTGCCAGCAGCCAAGTCCGTTTCTACGAGCAGTACTTC.

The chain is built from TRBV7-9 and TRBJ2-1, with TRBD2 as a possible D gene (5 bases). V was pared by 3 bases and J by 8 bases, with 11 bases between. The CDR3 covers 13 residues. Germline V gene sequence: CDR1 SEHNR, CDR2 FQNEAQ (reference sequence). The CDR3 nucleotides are TGTGCCAGCAGCTTCAACTGGGGAGATGAGCAGTTCTTC. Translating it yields CASSFNWGDEQFF.

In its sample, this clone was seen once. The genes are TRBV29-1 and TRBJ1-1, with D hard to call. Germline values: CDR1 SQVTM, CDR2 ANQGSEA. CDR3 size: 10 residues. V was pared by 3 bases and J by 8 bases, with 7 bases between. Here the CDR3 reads CSVDDVEAFF. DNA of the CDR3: TGCAGCGTTGATGACGTGGAAGCTTTCTTT.

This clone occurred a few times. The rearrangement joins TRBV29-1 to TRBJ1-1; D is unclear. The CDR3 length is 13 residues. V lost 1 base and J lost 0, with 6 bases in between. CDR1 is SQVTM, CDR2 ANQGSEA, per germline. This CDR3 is CSVEVDMNTEAFF. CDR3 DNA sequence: TGCAGCGTTGAAGTGGATATGAACACTGAAGCTTTCTTT. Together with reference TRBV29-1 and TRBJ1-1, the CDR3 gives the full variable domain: SAVISQKPSRDICQRGTSLTIQCQVDSQVTMMFWYRQQPGQSLTLIATANQGSEATYESGFVIDKFPISRPNLTFSTLTVSNMSPEDSSIYLCSVEVDMNTEAFFGQGTRLTVV.